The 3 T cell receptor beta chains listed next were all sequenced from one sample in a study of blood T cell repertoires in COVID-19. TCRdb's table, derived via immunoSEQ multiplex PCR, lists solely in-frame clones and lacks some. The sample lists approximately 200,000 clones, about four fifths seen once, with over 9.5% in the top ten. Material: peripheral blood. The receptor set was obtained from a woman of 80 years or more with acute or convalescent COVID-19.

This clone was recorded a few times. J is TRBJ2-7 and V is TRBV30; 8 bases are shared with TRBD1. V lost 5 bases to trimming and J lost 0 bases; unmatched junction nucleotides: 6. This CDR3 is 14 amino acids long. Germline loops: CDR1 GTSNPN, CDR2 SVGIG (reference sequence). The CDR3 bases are TGTGCCTGGGAAACGGGGACAGGCTCCTACGAGCAGTACTTC. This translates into CAWETGTGSYEQYF.

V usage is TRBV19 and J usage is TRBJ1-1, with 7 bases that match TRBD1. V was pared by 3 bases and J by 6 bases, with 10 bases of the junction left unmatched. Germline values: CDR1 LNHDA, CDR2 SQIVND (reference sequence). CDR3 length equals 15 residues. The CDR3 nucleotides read TGTGCCAGTAGTATGCGGTCAGGGGGAGAGGCTGAAGCTTTCTTT. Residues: CASSMRSGGEAEAFF. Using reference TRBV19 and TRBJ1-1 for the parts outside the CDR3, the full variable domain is DGGITQSPKYLFRKEGQNVTLSCEQNLNHDAMYWYRQDPGQGLRLIYYSQIVNDFQKGDIAEGYSVSREKKESFPLTVTSAQKNPTAFYLCASSMRSGGEAEAFFGQGTRLTVV.

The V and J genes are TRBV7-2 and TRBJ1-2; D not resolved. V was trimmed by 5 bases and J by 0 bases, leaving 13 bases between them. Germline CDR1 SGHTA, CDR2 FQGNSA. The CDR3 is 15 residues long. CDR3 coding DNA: TGTGCCAGCAGCCCCTGGACGGGGACTAACTATGGCTACACCTTC. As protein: CASSPWTGTNYGYTF.